This T cell receptor beta chain was identified in a study of identical twins. Using its own MiXCR run on the 5' RACE reads, TCRdb lists one record per CDR3 protein. This table holds about 340,000 distinct CDR3 sequences, approximately 13% found once. V was pared by 3 bases and J by 0 bases, with 9 bases between. The CDR3 totals 15 residues. Germline loops: CDR1 SGHVS, CDR2 FNYEAQ. All donors were healthy, and all were Caucasian. These data were also filed under a second study, of yellow fever vaccine responses in identical twins.

The clonotype comes from a woman under 30 in good health. The chain combines TRBV7-6 with TRBJ2-1; no definite D call. Sequenced: CD8+ T cells sorted from blood. The CDR3: CASSFLENSYNEQFF. CDR3 sequence (DNA): TGTGCCAGCAGCTTTCTGGAAAACTCCTACAATGAGCAGTTCTTC.